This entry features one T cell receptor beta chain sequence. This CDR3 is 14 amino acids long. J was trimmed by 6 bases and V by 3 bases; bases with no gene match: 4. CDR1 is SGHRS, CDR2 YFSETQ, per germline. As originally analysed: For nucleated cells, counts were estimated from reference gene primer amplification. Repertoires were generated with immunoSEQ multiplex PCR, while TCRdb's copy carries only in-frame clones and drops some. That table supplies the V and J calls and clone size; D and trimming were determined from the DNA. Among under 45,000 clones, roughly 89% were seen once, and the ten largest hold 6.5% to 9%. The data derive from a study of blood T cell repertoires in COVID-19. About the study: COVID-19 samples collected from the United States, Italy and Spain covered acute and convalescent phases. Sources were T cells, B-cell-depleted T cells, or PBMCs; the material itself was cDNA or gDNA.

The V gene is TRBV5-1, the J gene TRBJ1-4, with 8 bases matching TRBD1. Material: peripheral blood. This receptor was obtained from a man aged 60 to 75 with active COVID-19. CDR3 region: CASSSTGDYEKLFF. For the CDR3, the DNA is TGCGCCAGCAGCTCGACAGGGGATTATGAAAAACTGTTTTTT.